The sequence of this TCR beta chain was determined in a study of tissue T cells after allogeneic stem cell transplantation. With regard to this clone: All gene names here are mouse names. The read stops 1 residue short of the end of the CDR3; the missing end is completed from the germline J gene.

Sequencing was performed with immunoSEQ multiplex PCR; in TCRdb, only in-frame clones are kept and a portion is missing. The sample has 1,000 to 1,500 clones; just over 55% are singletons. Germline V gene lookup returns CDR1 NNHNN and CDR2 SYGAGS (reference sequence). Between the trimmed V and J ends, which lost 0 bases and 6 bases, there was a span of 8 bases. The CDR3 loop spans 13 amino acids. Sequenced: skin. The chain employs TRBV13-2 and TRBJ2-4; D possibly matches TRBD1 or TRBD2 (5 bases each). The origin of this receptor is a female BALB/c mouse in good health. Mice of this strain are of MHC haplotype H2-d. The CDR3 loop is CASGDGGSNTLYF. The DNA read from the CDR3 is TGTGCCAGCGGTGATGGGGGGTCGAACACCTTGTAC.